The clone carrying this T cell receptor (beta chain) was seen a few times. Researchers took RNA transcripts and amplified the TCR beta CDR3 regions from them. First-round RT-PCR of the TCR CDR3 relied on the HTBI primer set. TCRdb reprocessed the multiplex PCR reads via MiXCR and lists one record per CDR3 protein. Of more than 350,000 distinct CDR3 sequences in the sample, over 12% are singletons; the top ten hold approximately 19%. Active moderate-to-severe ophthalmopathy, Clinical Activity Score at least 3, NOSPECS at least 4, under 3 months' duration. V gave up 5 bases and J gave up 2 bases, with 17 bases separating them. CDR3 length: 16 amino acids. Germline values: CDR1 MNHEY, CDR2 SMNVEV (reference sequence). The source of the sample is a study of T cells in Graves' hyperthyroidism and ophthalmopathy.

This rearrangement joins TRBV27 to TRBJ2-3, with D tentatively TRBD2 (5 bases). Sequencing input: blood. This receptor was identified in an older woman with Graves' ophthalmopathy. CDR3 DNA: TGTGCCAGCAGTCCCTACCCGACTGGACTCACAGATACGCAGTATTTT. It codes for CASSPYPTGLTDTQYF.